The clone carrying this T cell receptor (beta chain) was seen a handful of times. Other nucleotide sequences in the sample specify the same CDR3. Some clones are missing from TCRdb's copy, which holds only in-frame ones; the method was immunoSEQ multiplex PCR. The repertoire holds about 440,000 clones, with more than 70% as singletons. This record comes from a study of blood T cell repertoires in COVID-19. While infection was still active, Seattle patients were enrolled and then followed longitudinally. Sequenced input: peripheral blood. The receptor comes from a woman between 50 and 59 years old with COVID-19, enrolled during active disease.

The CDR3 nucleotides read TGTGCTAGTGGTCCCCCGGGGTATGGCTACACCTTC. Its protein is CASGPPGYGYTF. The chain links TRBV12-5 to TRBJ1-2; D gene unclear. The CDR3 has 12 amino acids. Per germline, CDR1 LGHNT and CDR2 FRNRAP. V dropped 5 bases and J dropped 5 bases, with 9 bases sitting between them.